This entry describes one TCR beta chain. Via MiXCR, TCRdb re-called the PCR reads, giving one row per CDR3 protein. The repertoire holds some 84,000 distinct CDR3 sequences, with 45% to 55% as singletons. V lost 8 bases, J lost 1 base, and 15 bases lay in between. CDR1 SNHLY and CDR2 FYNNEI come from the germline V gene. The CDR3 has 14 residues. This sample is drawn from a study of CDR3 diversity in severe acne. This chain uses TRBV2 with TRBJ2-7; D possibly matches TRBD1 or TRBD2 (5 bases each). The TCR comes from a male donor in good health, serving as a control. Sequenced input: blood. The chain's CDR3 is CASGREGESYEQYF. The CDR3 DNA follows: TGTGCCAGCGGACGGGAAGGGGAGTCCTACGAGCAGTACTTC.